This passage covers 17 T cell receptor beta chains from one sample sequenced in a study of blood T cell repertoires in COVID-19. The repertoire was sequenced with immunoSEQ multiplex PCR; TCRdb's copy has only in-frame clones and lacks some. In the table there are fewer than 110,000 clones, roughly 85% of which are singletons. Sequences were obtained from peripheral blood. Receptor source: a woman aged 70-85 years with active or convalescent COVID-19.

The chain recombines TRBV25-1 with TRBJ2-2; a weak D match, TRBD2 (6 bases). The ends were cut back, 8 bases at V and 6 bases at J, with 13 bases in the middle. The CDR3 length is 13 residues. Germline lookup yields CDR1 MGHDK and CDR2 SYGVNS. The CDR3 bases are TGTGCCAGCGCACGGGAGTTCTCCGGGGAGCTGTTTTTT. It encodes CASAREFSGELFF.

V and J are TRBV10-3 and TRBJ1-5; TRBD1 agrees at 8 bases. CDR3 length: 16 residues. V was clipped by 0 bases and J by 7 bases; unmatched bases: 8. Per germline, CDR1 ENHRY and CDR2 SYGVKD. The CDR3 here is CAISESGQEGEQPQHF. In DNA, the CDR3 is TGTGCCATCAGTGAGTCGGGACAGGAAGGTGAACAGCCCCAGCATTTT.

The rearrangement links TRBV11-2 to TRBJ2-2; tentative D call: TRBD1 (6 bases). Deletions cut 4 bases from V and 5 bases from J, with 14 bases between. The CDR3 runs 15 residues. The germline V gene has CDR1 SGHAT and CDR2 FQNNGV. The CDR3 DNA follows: TGTGCCAGCAGCTCACAGGGACGGCGGACCGGGGAGCTGTTTTTT. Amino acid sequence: CASSSQGRRTGELFF.

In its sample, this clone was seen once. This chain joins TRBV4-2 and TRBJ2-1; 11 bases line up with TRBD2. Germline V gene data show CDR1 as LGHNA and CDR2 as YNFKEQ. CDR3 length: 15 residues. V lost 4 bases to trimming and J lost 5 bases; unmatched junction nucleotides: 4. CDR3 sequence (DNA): TGTGCCAGCAGCCTGAAGACTAGCGGGGACAATGAGCAGTTCTTC. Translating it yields CASSLKTSGDNEQFF.

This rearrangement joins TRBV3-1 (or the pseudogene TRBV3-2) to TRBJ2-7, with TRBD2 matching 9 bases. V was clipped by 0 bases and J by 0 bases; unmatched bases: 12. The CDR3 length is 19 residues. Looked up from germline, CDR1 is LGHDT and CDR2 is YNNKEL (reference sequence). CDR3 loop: CASSQELKREAHSSYEQYF. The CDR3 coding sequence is TGTGCCAGCAGCCAAGAACTTAAGCGGGAGGCCCACAGCTCCTACGAGCAGTACTTC.

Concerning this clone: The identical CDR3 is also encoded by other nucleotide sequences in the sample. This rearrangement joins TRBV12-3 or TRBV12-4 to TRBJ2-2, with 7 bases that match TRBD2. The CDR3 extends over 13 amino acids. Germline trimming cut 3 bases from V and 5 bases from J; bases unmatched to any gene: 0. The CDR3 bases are TGTGCCAGCAGTTTGGGGGGGACCGGGGAGCTGTTTTTT. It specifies CASSLGGTGELFF.

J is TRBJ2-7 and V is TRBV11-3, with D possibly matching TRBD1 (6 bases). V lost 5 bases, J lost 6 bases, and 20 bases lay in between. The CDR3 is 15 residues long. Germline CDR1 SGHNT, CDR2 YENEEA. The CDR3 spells CASSLQSTGVGEQYF. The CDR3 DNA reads TGTGCCAGCAGCCTACAATCGACAGGTGTAGGCGAGCAGTACTTC.

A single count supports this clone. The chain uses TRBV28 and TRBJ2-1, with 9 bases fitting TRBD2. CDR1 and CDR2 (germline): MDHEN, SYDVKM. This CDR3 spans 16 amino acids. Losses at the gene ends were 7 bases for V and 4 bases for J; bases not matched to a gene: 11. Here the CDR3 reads CASTLDTSGFYNEQFF. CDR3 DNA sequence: TGTGCCAGCACCCTAGATACTAGCGGGTTTTACAATGAGCAGTTCTTC.

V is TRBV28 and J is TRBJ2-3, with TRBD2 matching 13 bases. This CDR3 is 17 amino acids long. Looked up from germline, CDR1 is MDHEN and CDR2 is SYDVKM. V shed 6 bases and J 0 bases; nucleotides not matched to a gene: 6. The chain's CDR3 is CASRTGTSGASTDTQYF. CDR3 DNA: TGTGCCAGCAGGACCGGGACTAGCGGGGCGAGCACAGATACGCAGTATTTT.

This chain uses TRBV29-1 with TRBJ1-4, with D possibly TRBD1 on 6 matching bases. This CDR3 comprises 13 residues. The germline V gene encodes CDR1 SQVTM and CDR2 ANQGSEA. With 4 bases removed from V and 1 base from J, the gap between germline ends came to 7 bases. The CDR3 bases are TGCAGCGTTGGAGGGGGAACTAATGAAAAACTGTTTTTT. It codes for CSVGGGTNEKLFF.

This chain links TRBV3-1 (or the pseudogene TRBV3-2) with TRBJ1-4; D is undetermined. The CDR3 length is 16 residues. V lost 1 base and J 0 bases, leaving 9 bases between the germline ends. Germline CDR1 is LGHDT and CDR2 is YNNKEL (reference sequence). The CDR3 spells CASSQGTGTTNEKLFF. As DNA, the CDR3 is TGTGCCAGCAGCCAAGGTACGGGGACAACTAATGAAAAACTGTTTTTT.

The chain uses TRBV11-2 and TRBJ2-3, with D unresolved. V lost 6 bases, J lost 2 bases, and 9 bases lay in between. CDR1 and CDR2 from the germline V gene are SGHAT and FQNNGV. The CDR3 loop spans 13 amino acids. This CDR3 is CASRPSNTDTQYF. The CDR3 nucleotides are TGTGCCAGCAGGCCATCTAACACAGATACGCAGTATTTT.

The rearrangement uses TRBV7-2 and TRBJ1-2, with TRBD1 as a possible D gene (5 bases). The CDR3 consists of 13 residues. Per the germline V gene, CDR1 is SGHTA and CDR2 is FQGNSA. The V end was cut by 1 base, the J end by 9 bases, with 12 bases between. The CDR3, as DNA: TGTGCCAGCAGCTTAGTGCAACAGGAACGCTACACCTTC. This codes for CASSLVQQERYTF.

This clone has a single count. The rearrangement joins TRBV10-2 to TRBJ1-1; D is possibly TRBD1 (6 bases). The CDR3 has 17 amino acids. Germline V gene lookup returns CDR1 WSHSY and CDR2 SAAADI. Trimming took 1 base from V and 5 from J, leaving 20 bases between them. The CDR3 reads CASSELTFNRVETEAFF. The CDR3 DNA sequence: TGCGCCAGCAGTGAGTTAACTTTTAACAGGGTAGAGACTGAAGCTTTCTTT.

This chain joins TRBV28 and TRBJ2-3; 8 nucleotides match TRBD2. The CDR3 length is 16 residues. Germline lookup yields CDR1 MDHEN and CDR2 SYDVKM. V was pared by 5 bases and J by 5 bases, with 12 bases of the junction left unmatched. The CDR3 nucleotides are TGTGCCAGCAGTGACCCCCGCGGGGGGTCCAGAGATACGCAGTATTTT. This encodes CASSDPRGGSRDTQYF.

CDR3 in amino acids: CASSNAAGYSSYEQYF. Written as DNA, the CDR3 is TGTGCCAGCAGCAACGCAGCAGGCTATAGCTCCTACGAGCAGTACTTC. This chain connects TRBV21-1 to TRBJ2-7; the tabulated D call, TRBD1, remains unverified against the DNA. TRBV21-1 is a pseudogene segment. This CDR3 contains 16 residues.

The CDR3 reads CASSLPTGAGETQYF. The DNA for the CDR3 is TGTGCCAGCAGCCTGCCGACAGGGGCAGGAGAGACCCAGTACTTC. The genes are TRBV5-4 and TRBJ2-5; TRBD1 matches at 8 bases. The CDR3 totals 15 residues. Unmatched junction bases numbered 9, after V lost 4 bases and J lost 4 bases. Germline CDR1 is SGHNT and CDR2 is YYREEE (reference sequence).